The clone carrying this TCR beta chain occurred a few times. The CDR3 contains 14 residues. In germline, CDR1 is MNHNS, CDR2 SASEGT. V lost 7 bases and J lost 4; bases outside the gene matches: 6. These data originate in a study of T-cell reconstitution after alpha-beta-depleted transplantation in children. It was with unique molecular identifiers that the TCRbeta library was prepared. From the PCR reads, TCRdb called clonotypes with MiXCR, one entry per CDR3 protein. The repertoire holds tens of thousands of distinct CDR3 sequences, with 15% to 20% as singletons. The sequencing used PBMCs, mostly from graft donor cells, collected 360 days after TCRalphabeta/CD19-depleted stem cell transplant. The rearrangement uses TRBV6-1 and TRBJ2-1; 8 bases agree with TRBD2. The sequence derives from a male patient aged 2-15 years who had a stem cell transplant for acute lymphoblastic leukemia, so the T cells may come from the graft donor. The CDR3 sequence is CASTREGSYNEQFF. DNA of the CDR3: TGTGCCAGCACCCGGGAGGGCTCTTACAATGAGCAGTTCTTC.